This T cell receptor beta chain was profiled in a study of T cell repertoires in cytomegalovirus infection (dated by TCRdb to between 2018 and 2020). As for the study more broadly: Peptide stimulations targeted recently identified HLA-C-restricted CMV epitopes, whose presentation resists viral immunomodulation, together with well-studied HLA-B-restricted epitopes. Donor HLA type was relevant to the analysis, as public TCR beta signatures indicated carriage of CMV infection together with the matching HLA type.

The table lists this clonotype with many counts. Its antigen is currently not known. Per-base quality was not reported, and no clone a single base away is much larger than it. Summary of the overall study and its limitations: Carriers of CMV infection plus the relevant HLA type were discriminated by the cumulative frequency of public TCR beta family members in the study cohort and in an independent roughly 380-donor cohort. The ex vivo response was dominated by HLA-C-restricted CMV-specific TCR beta clonotypes, which also provided the single most frequent clonotype in two of eight donors.

These reads were obtained on an Illumina HiSeq 1500. TCRdb reran the public reads through fastp at Q25 and MiXCR, keeping productive beta chains. Duplicate CDR3 protein sequences are folded into a single record with the most common DNA and genes. The sample data list about 480,000 distinct CDR3 sequences, and around 35% of these were observed just once. The top ten clones comprise around a sixth of the sample. The sample's treatment or condition label is to be understood as: in vitro stimulation with specific CMV peptide epitopes to enrich CMV-specific T cells. Its CDR3 holds 14 amino acids, cysteine through phenylalanine. Just the 42-base CDR3 DNA is kept, in frame starting at base 1. From the germline V gene, CDR1 is SGHTA and CDR2 is FQGNSA. V is pruned by 7 bases and J by 4 bases, leaving 7 bases of the junction without a gene match.

The clonotype was recovered from a human donor in good health (CMV status not recorded). Some clones in this sample may be carry-over from other donors' samples. The chain was built from TRBV7-2 and TRBJ2-1; 7 central nucleotides agree with TRBD1. This specimen was cultured PBMCs, taken from culture after CMV antigen stimulation. The nucleotide sequence reads TGTGCCAGCACCCAAGACAGGGAGTACAATGAGCAGTTCTTC. Its amino acids are CASTQDREYNEQFF.